This TCR beta chain was captured in a study of graft-versus-host responses after intestinal transplantation. The wider study: Each recipient received anti-thymocyte globulin induction, then tacrolimus and steroids for about 3 years.

Sequencing used immunoSEQ multiplex PCR; TCRdb keeps in-frame clones, though not all of them. The sample holds tens of thousands of clones, roughly 93% seen once. Between the trimmed V and J ends, which lost 3 bases and 3 bases, there was a span of 11 bases. Germline CDR1 SGHNT, CDR2 YYREEE (reference sequence). The CDR3 spans 14 residues. This chain connects TRBV5-4 to TRBJ2-3, with a weak D call TRBD2 (5 bases). This clonotype originated in a human patient who received an intestinal transplant, so some T cells may come from the graft donor. Sequenced here: PBMCs, sampled just over 65 days after intestinal transplant. CDR3 amino acids: CASSYLGETDTQYF. The DNA of the CDR3 is TGTGCCAGCAGCTATCTCGGGGAAACAGATACGCAGTATTTT.